These 22 T cell receptor beta chains were all obtained from the same sample, sequenced in a study of blood T cells in healthy people across ages. A J-beta primer mix and a sample-barcoded 5' primer were used in a second PCR of about 7 to 11 cycles. TCRdb fed the 5' RACE reads into MiXCR, producing one record per CDR3 protein. The data contain around 1,700,000 distinct CDR3 sequences, roughly 27% of them singletons. The source material was blood. The receptors were sampled from a woman in her thirties in good health.

The CDR3 DNA is TGTGCCAGCAGTTTATGGCCTAGCGCCTTAACAGATACGCAGTATTTT. This translates into CASSLWPSALTDTQYF. J is TRBJ2-3 and V is TRBV27; possibly TRBD2 for D (6 bases). There are 16 residues in the CDR3. Germline-derived CDR1 and CDR2 are MNHEY and SMNVEV (reference sequence). Trimming removed 1 base at V and 3 bases at J, with 14 bases between.

This clonotype has just a few counts. The rearrangement uses TRBV5-5 and TRBJ1-1; a possible D gene is TRBD1 (6 bases). This CDR3 comprises 17 residues. The germline V gene encodes CDR1 SGHKS and CDR2 YYEKEE (reference sequence). V gave up 1 base and J gave up 1 base, with 17 bases separating them. CDR3: CASSLRGASLKNTEAFF. In DNA, the CDR3 is TGTGCCAGCAGCTTGAGGGGGGCCAGCCTTAAGAACACTGAAGCTTTCTTT.

As concerns this clonotype: An end of the junction differs from the germline gene, which may be a read error. The J gene is TRBJ2-7, the V gene TRBV7-8; possibly TRBD1 or TRBD2 for D (5 bases each). Germline CDR1 is SGHVS and CDR2 is FQNEAQ. The CDR3 extends over 15 amino acids. CDR3 DNA: TGTGCCAGCAGGGGGACGAGACTAAGCTCCTACGGGCAGTACTTC. It encodes CASRGTRLSSYGQYF.

V and J are TRBV20-1 and TRBJ2-2; 8 bases line up with TRBD2. The CDR3 has 15 residues. The germline gives CDR1 DFQATT, CDR2 SNEGSKA (reference sequence). Trimming took 6 bases from V and 4 from J; bases not matched to a gene: 10. The CDR3 DNA follows: TGCAGTGCCCGTGGGGCGGGGGGAACCACCGGGGAGCTGTTTTTT. It encodes CSARGAGGTTGELFF.

This clonotype turned up a few times. The rearrangement uses TRBV12-3 or TRBV12-4 and TRBJ2-2; 9 bases fit TRBD2. The J segment lost 5 bases and the V segment lost 6 bases, leaving 7 bases of the junction unmatched. CDR3 length: 15 amino acids. CDR3 in DNA: TGTGCCAGCAGAGAGCGGGGGGAAAAGACCGGGGAGCTGTTTTTT. Translation gives CASRERGEKTGELFF.

This clonotype was recorded many times. CDR3 bases: TGTGCCAGCAGCCACTCTACCGGGACTAGCTCCTGGGCCAACGTCCTGACTTTC. Translating it yields CASSHSTGTSSWANVLTF. The rearrangement joins TRBV6-5 to TRBJ2-6, with 9 nucleotides matching TRBD2. Germline V gene data show CDR1 as MNHEY and CDR2 as SVGAGI. The V gene end was trimmed by 6 bases and the J gene end by 5 bases; junction bases not matched to a gene: 14. The CDR3 sequence is 18 residues long.

Details on this clonotype: Relative to the germline gene, one junction end is altered; a read error may explain this. This chain uses TRBV6-6 with TRBJ2-5; D is perhaps TRBD2 (5 bases). There are 16 residues in the CDR3. CDR1 is MNHNY, CDR2 SVGAGI, per germline (reference sequence). DNA for the CDR3: TGCGCCAGCAGTCCTATAGCGAGAGGGATAGCGGAGACCCAGTACTTC. Protein product: CASSPIARGIAETQYF.

The rearrangement joins TRBV20-1 to TRBJ1-2; TRBD1 matches at 10 bases. The CDR3 totals 13 residues. Losses at the gene ends were 5 bases for V and 6 bases for J; bases not matched to a gene: 6. Germline V gene lookup returns CDR1 DFQATT and CDR2 SNEGSKA (reference sequence). This CDR3 is CSALSGTGDGYTF. The DNA for the CDR3 is TGCAGTGCTCTATCCGGGACAGGGGATGGCTACACCTTC.

The V and J genes are TRBV20-1 and TRBJ2-1; D may be TRBD2 (6 bases). The DNA end is more similar to TRBJ2-7, so the J call may be wrong. In germline, CDR1 is DFQATT, CDR2 SNEGSKA (reference sequence). The CDR3 runs to 12 residues. The CDR3: CSAGDLYNEQYF. CDR3 bases: TGCAGTGCTGGGGACTTATACAATGAGCAGTACTTC.

This clonotype was recorded at least ten times. This chain connects TRBV29-1 to TRBJ1-2; no definite D call. V was pared by 7 bases and J by 7 bases, with 13 bases between. This CDR3 is 11 amino acids long. Germline CDR1 reads SQVTM; CDR2 reads ANQGSEA. CDR3 sequence reads: CSATWVFGYTF. The CDR3 DNA reads as TGCAGCGCAACCTGGGTGTTTGGCTACACCTTC.

This chain connects TRBV12-3 or TRBV12-4 to TRBJ2-5, with D unclear. CDR3 size: 14 residues. V was pared by 3 bases and J by 1 base, with 9 bases between. CDR3 region: CASSFRGIQETQYF. DNA for the CDR3: TGTGCCAGCAGTTTTCGTGGGATCCAAGAGACCCAGTACTTC.

This clonotype has only one observation. This chain links TRBV24-1 with TRBJ2-1, with 7 bases aligning to TRBD2. TRBJ2-7 explains the end of the DNA better; the J call may be wrong. Germline V gene data show CDR1 as KGHDR and CDR2 as SFDVKD. The CDR3 extends over 13 amino acids. Here the CDR3 DNA reads TGTGCCACCAGTGAGCCTAGCGGTAATGAGCAGTACTTC. Protein: CATSEPSGNEQYF.

The chain carries TRBV28 and TRBJ1-5; D gene uncertain. Germline CDR1 is MDHEN and CDR2 is SYDVKM. This CDR3 has 15 residues. The ends were cut back, 5 bases at V and 2 bases at J, with 13 bases in the middle. CDR3 DNA: TGTGCCAGCAGTCCTGCTAGTGGGGGCAATCAGCCCCAGCATTTT. As protein: CASSPASGGNQPQHF. Full variable domain (rest looked up from reference TRBV28 and TRBJ1-5): DVKVTQSSRYLVKRTGEKVFLECVQDMDHENMFWYRQDPGLGLRLIYFSYDVKMKEKGDIPEGYSVSREKKERFSLILESASTNQTSMYLCASSPASGGNQPQHFGDGTRLSIL.

The chain employs TRBV5-1 and TRBJ2-5; 9 bases line up with TRBD1. The V gene end was trimmed by 4 bases and the J gene end by 5 bases; junction bases not matched to a gene: 9. The CDR3 length is 15 residues. CDR1 and CDR2 from the germline V gene are SGHRS and YFSETQ. CDR3 sequence (DNA): TGCGCCAGCAGCCCGGAGACAGGGGGTGTGGAGACCCAGTACTTC. This encodes CASSPETGGVETQYF.

As to this clonotype: A much larger clone sits a single nucleotide away, making a read error possible. V is TRBV7-3 and J is TRBJ2-7; possibly TRBD2 for D (7 bases). Trimming took 3 bases from V and 12 from J, leaving 18 bases between them. The CDR3 covers 13 residues. Looked up from germline, CDR1 is SGHTA and CDR2 is FQGTGA. CDR3 sequence reads: CASSFGGLETRYF. In DNA form, the CDR3 reads TGTGCCAGCAGCTTCGGGGGGCTGGAGACCCGGTACTTC.

Note on this clonotype: This may come from a read error, since a much larger clone is one base off. The chain recombines TRBV15 with TRBJ2-6; D remains ambiguous. This CDR3 is 14 amino acids long. The germline CDR1 and CDR2 sequences are LNHNV and YYDKDF (reference sequence). The CDR3, as DNA: TGTGCCACACTCCAAAGGTCTGGGACCAACGTCCTGACTTTC. Protein: CATLQRSGTNVLTF.

This clonotype was detected many times. The chain combines TRBV6-5 with TRBJ2-7; TRBD2 matches at 8 bases. The V gene's germline CDR1 is MNHEY and CDR2 SVGAGI. The ends lost 6 bases at V and 8 bases at J; junction bases unmatched: 9. CDR3 length: 13 residues. CDR3 nucleotides: TGTGCCAGCAGCCAAACCTCTAGCGGGCAGCAGTACTTC. This gives the protein CASSQTSSGQQYF.

This clonotype was seen a few times. This chain joins TRBV25-1 and TRBJ2-3; the D gene is possibly TRBD2 (7 bases). The germline CDR1 and CDR2 sequences are MGHDK and SYGVNS. V gave up 5 bases and J gave up 3 bases, with 15 bases separating them. The CDR3 contains 15 residues. In DNA form, the CDR3 reads TGTGCCAGCAGTAACCGAGGGGGGGATACAGATACGCAGTATTTT. Its protein product is CASSNRGGDTDTQYF. The full variable domain, in which reference TRBV25-1 and TRBJ2-3 provide the parts outside the CDR3, is EADIYQTPRYLVIGTGKKITLECSQTMGHDKMYWYQQDPGMELHLIHYSYGVNSTEKGDLSSESTVSRIRTEHFPLTLESARPSHTSQYLCASSNRGGDTDTQYFGPGTRLTVL.

The chain links TRBV6-5 to TRBJ2-5; D perhaps matches TRBD1 (6 bases). Trimming left V 6 bases short and J 11 bases short, with 19 bases between. Germline lookup yields CDR1 MNHEY and CDR2 SVGAGI. The CDR3 sequence is 13 residues long. This chain's CDR3 is CASRQTGGREQYF. The CDR3 coding sequence is TGTGCCAGCAGACAGACAGGCGGTAGGGAGCAGTACTTC.

A note on this clonotype: A much larger clone differs from this one at a single base, so this may be a read error. The rearrangement uses TRBV7-6 and TRBJ2-1, with D tentatively TRBD1 (6 bases). Trimming took 4 bases from V and 10 from J, leaving 20 bases between them. The CDR3 consists of 15 residues. The V gene's germline CDR1 is SGHVS and CDR2 FNYEAQ. CDR3 nucleotides: TGTGCCAGCAGCTGGCCCCAGGGGTTCCCCTACGAGCAGTTCTTC. It is translated as CASSWPQGFPYEQFF.

V and J are TRBV10-3 and TRBJ1-2; TRBD1 matches at 7 bases. The CDR3 length is 13 residues. The V and J ends lost 10 bases and 1 base, in that order; junction bases with no gene match: 6. Germline CDR1 and CDR2: ENHRY and SYGVKD. As DNA, the CDR3 is TGTGCCAGCAAAACAGGGGATAACTATGGCTACACCTTC. It specifies CASKTGDNYGYTF.

The chain combines TRBV10-3 with TRBJ1-1; TRBD1 aligns across 7 bases. This CDR3 region has 15 residues. From germline, CDR1 is ENHRY and CDR2 SYGVKD. V gave up 7 bases and J gave up 1 base; unmatched junction bases: 9. The CDR3 DNA sequence: TGTGCCATCACTCCCCAGGGGGGCTGGAACACTGAAGCTTTCTTT. The encoded protein is CAITPQGGWNTEAFF.